Below are 10 T cell receptor delta chains sequenced from a single sample in a study of γδ T cells in repeated Plasmodium falciparum infection. TCRdb applied CATT to the multiplex PCR reads for clone calling. This sample has approximately 90,000 delta-chain clones, with 0.8% to 1% found just once. Bulk repertoires came from Vgamma9/Vdelta2+ or Vdelta2-negative gammadelta T cells flow-sorted from PBMC. The sample was gamma-delta T cells from blood. The receptors originated from a pool of human donors (malaria-infected and uninfected, not separated).

In regard to this clone: The TCRdb protein comes from a much larger clone and disagrees with this DNA's translation at residue 9, likely due to a read error; the protein given here is derived from the DNA. V and J are TRDV1 and TRDJ1; D call uncertain. The J gene is absent in TCRdb and was assigned here via DNA matching to germline. Per the germline V gene, CDR1 is TSWWSYY and CDR2 is QGS. Deletions cut 8 bases from V and 0 bases from J, with 25 bases between. The CDR3 spans 18 residues. The CDR3 DNA follows: TGTGCTCTTACTTTAGCCATTACTGAGGATTCTTACACCGATAAACTCATCTTT. It encodes CALTLAITEDSYTDKLIF.

For this clone: A far larger clone is off by one base, so a read error is likely. Other DNA sequences in the same sample also yield this CDR3. The V gene reported is TRDV1; the J gene is uncalled; TRDD3 reflects the table's D call only, with no check against the DNA. Germline lookup yields CDR1 TSWWSYY and CDR2 QGS. The CDR3 covers 16 residues. The CDR3 DNA is TGTGCTCTTGGGGAACTTACCCTTCTTAGTACCGATAAACTCATCTTC. Residues: CALGELTLLSTDKLIF.

Remarks on this clone: Translating this DNA gives a protein that differs at residue 8 from the TCRdb one, which belongs to a much larger clone; a read error is likely, and the protein shown is this translation. This chain connects TRDV1 to TRDJ1, with D possibly TRDD3 on 5 matching bases. V lost 4 bases and J 0 bases, leaving 24 bases between the germline ends. The CDR3 totals 19 residues. CDR1 and CDR2 (germline): TSWWSYY, QGS. The CDR3 bases are TGTGCTCTTGGGGTACTAACTAGGGGGCGACCCGATTACACCGATAAACTCATCTTT. Amino acid sequence: CALGVLTRGRPDYTDKLIF.

This clone has just a few counts. The protein held in TCRdb is that of a much larger clone and does not match this DNA's translation at residue 3, likely because of a read error; the protein shown is translated from the DNA. J is TRDJ1 and V is TRDV1; D may be TRDD3 (6 bases). Here the J gene came from matching the DNA to germline, since TCRdb omits it. CDR1 TSWWSYY and CDR2 QGS come from the germline V gene. This CDR3 region has 18 residues. The DNA of the CDR3 is TGTGCTCCTGGGGACCAAAGACTTTCTGACTGTAACACCGATAAACTCATCTTT. Translated: CAPGDQRLSDCNTDKLIF.

This clone has just a few counts. The TCRdb record carries a much larger clone's protein, which differs from this DNA's translation at residue 7; a read error is the likely cause, and the protein listed here is the DNA translation. The V and J genes are TRDV1 and TRDJ1; a weak D match, TRDD3 (6 bases). The germline V gene has CDR1 TSWWSYY and CDR2 QGS. The V gene lost 2 bases and the J gene lost 1 base, with 23 bases spanning the gap. CDR3 size: 19 residues. CDR3 residues: CALGEIKYASGAGTDKLIF. The CDR3 coding sequence is TGTGCTCTTGGGGAAATAAAGTACGCGTCTGGGGCGGGCACCGATAAACTCATCTTT.

With regard to this clone: This DNA's translation differs at residue 11 from TCRdb's protein, which comes from a much larger clone; a read error is likely, and the protein shown is translated from the DNA. V is TRDV2 and J is TRDJ1, with 7 bases identical to TRDD3. The J gene was missing in TCRdb and was found by matching the end of the DNA to germline. The CDR3 runs to 14 residues. CDR1 and CDR2 from the germline V gene are GEAIGNYY and EKD. CDR3 in amino acids: CACDHGGLSDELIF. In nucleotides, the CDR3 is TGTGCCTGTGACCATGGGGGACTCTCCGATGAACTCATCTTT.

This clone was detected ten times or more. This is likely an artifact of a read error, given a far larger clone one base away. The sample contains more than one DNA sequence encoding this CDR3. This sequence joins TRDV2 and TRDJ1; 10 bases are shared with TRDD3. TCRdb does not report a J gene; here it was assigned by matching the DNA to germline references. Germline V gene data show CDR1 as GEAIGNYY and CDR2 as EKD. Trimming at V came to 0 bases and at J to 5 bases, leaving 17 bases not matched to a gene. The CDR3 has 19 amino acids. CDR3 DNA sequence: TGTGCCTGTGACACCGTCATGGGGACTGGGGGATTCGCCACTGATAAACTCATCTTT. This codes for CACDTVMGTGGFATDKLIF.

The table lists this clone with a few counts. TCRdb's protein, taken from a much larger clone, differs from this DNA's translation at residue 9, likely owing to a read error; the protein displayed comes from the DNA. The chain carries TRDV3 and TRDJ1, with 11 positions matching TRDD3. TCRdb gives no J gene; it was assigned here by matching the DNA to germline. Looked up from germline, CDR1 is TVYSNPD and CDR2 is GDNSRS (reference sequence). V was clipped by 4 bases and J by 0 bases; unmatched bases: 28. There are 22 residues in the CDR3. CDR3: CACKLPIPPYWGIRVDTDKLIF. CDR3 DNA sequence: TGTGCCTGCAAACTTCCTATCCCCCCGTACTGGGGGATAAGAGTGGACACCGATAAACTCATCTTT. Full variable domain (outside the CDR3, taken from reference TRDV3 and TRDJ1): CDKVTQSSPDQTVASGSEVVLLCTYDTVYSNPDLFWYRIRPDYSFQFVFYGDNSRSEGADFTQGRFSVKHILTQKAFHLVISPVRTEDSATYYCACKLPIPPYWGIRVDTDKLIFGKGTRVTVEP.

A word on this clone: TCRdb lists the protein of a much larger clone for this DNA, which differs at residue 8, so this is likely a read error; the protein given here is translated from the DNA itself. The genes are TRDV2 and TRDJ1; D possibly corresponds to TRDD3 (5 bases). The J gene was missing in TCRdb and was found by matching the end of the DNA to germline. V shed 0 bases and J shed 0 bases, with 19 bases lying between them. The CDR3 sequence is 18 residues long. CDR1 GEAIGNYY and CDR2 EKD come from the germline V gene. The DNA for the CDR3 is TGTGCCTGTGACACCGTCGCACGGGGGGCCCGGTACACCGATAAACTCATCTTT. Protein product: CACDTVARGARYTDKLIF.

Points on this clone: TCRdb lists the protein of a much larger clone for this DNA, which differs at residue 11, so this is likely a read error; the protein given here is translated from the DNA itself. The chain employs TRDV1 and TRDJ1, with unresolved D. TCRdb does not report a J gene; here it was assigned by matching the DNA to germline references. Germline-derived CDR1 and CDR2 are TSWWSYY and QGS. This CDR3 region has 18 residues. Trimming pared 3 bases from V and 0 bases from J, leaving 20 bases between. The CDR3 DNA sequence: TGTGCTCTTGGGGAGCCGAGATCTCCTTGCAGAGACACCGATAAACTCATCTTT. Translation: CALGEPRSPCRDTDKLIF.